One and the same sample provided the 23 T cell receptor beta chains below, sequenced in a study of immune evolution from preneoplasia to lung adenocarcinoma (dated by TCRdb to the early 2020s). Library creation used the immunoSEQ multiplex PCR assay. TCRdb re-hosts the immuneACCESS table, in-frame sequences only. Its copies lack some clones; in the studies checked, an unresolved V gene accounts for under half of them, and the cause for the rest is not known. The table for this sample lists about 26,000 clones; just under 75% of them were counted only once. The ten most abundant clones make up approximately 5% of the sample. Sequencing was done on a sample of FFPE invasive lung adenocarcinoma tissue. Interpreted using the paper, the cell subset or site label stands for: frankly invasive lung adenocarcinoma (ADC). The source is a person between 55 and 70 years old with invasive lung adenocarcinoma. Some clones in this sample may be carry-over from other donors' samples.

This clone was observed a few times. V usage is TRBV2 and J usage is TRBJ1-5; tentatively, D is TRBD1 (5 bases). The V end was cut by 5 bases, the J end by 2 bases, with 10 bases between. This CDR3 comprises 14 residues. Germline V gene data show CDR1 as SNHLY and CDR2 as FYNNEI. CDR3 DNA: TGTGCCAGCAGTAGGGACGGAGGCAATCAGCCCCAGCATTTT. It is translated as CASSRDGGNQPQHF.

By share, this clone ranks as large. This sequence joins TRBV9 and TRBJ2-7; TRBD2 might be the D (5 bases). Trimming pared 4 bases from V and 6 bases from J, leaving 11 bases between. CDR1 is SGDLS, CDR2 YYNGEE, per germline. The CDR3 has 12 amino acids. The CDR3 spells CASSPPLGEQYF. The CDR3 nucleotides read TGTGCCAGCAGCCCCCCACTAGGCGAGCAGTACTTC.

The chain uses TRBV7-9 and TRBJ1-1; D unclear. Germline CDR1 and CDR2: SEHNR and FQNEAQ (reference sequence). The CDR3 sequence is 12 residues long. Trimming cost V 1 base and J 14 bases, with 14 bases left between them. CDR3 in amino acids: CASSLEKGTSFF. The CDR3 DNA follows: TGTGCCAGCAGCTTAGAGAAGGGTACCAGCTTCTTT. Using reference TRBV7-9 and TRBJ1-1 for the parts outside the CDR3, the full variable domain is DTGVSQNPRHKITKRGQNVTFRCDPISEHNRLYWYRQTLGQGPEFLTYFQNEAQLEKSRLLSDRFSAERPKGSFSTLEIQRTEQGDSAMYLCASSLEKGTSFFGQGTRLTVV.

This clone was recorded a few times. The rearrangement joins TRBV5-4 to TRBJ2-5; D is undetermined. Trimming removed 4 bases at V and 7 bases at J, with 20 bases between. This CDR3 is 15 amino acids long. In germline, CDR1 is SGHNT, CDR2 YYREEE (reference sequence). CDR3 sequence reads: CASSTQENRMGTQYF. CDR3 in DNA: TGTGCCAGCAGCACACAAGAGAACCGGATGGGGACCCAGTACTTC.

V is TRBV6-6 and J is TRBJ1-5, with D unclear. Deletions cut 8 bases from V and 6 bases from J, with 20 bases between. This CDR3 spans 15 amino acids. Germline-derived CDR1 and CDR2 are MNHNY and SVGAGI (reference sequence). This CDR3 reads CASVSQGIRGQPQHF. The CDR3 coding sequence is TGTGCCAGCGTCTCCCAAGGGATTCGAGGTCAGCCCCAGCATTTT.

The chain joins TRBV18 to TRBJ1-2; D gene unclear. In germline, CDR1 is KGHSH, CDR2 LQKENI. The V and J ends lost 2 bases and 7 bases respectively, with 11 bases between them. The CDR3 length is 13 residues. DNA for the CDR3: TGTGCCAGCTCACCAACCCCGAACAGTGGCTACACCTTC. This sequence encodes CASSPTPNSGYTF.

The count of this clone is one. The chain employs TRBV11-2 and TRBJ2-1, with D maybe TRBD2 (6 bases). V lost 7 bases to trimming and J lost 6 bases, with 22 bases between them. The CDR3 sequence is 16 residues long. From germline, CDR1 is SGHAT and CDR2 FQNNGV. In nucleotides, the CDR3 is TGTGCCAGCATACTGCGCGGGACCCCCGGGCTCAATGAGCAGTTCTTC. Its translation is CASILRGTPGLNEQFF.

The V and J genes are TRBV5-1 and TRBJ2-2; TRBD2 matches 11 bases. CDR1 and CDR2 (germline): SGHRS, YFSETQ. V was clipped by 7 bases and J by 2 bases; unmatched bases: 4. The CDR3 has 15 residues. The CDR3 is CASCLAGGNTGELFF. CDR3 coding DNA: TGCGCCAGCTGCCTAGCGGGAGGTAACACCGGGGAGCTGTTTTTT.

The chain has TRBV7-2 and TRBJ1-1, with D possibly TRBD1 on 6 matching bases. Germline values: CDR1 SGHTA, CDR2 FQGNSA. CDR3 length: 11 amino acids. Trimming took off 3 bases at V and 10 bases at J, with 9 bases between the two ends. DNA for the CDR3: TGTGCCAGCAGCTTGACAGGCAGAGCTTTCTTT. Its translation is CASSLTGRAFF.

In nucleotides, the CDR3 is TGTGCCAGCAGCTTGCGAAAGGCGCCGAACACCGGGGAGCTGTTTTTT. It codes for CASSLRKAPNTGELFF. V gene TRBV5-4 combines with J gene TRBJ2-2, with D hard to call. Per the germline V gene, CDR1 is SGHNT and CDR2 is YYREEE (reference sequence). There are 16 residues in the CDR3. Trimming pared 1 base from V and 0 bases from J, leaving 10 bases between.

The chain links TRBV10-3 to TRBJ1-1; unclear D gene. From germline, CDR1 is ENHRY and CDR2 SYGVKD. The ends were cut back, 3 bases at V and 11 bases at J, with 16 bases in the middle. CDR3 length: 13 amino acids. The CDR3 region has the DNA TGTGCCATCAGTGATAATGGCCGGGATTTGGCTTTCTTT. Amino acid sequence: CAISDNGRDLAFF.

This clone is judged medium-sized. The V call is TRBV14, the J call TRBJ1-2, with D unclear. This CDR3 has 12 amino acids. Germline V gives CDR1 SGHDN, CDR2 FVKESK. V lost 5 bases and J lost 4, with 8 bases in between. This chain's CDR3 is CASSKTSYGYTF. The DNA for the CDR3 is TGTGCCAGCAGCAAAACGAGCTATGGCTACACCTTC.

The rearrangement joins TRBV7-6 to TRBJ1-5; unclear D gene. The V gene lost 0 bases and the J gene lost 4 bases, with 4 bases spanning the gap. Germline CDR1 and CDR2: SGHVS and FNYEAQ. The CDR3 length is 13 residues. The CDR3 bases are TGTGCCAGCAGCTTAGCTGAGAATCAGCCCCAGCATTTT. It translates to CASSLAENQPQHF.

The CDR3 nucleotides read TGTGCCAGCAGTACGGGCCAGATAAACACCGGGGAGCTGTTTTTT. The encoded protein is CASSTGQINTGELFF. The rearrangement links TRBV6-5 to TRBJ2-2, with D unresolved. Trimming left V 5 bases short and J 2 bases short, with 12 bases between. The CDR3 spans 15 residues. CDR1 is MNHEY, CDR2 SVGAGI, per germline.

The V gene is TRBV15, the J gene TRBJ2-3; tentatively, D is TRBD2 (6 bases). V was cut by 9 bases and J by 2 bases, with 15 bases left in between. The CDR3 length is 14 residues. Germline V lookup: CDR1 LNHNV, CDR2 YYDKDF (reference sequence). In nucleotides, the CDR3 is TGTGCCACTAGCCCGGGACTCCCCACAGATACGCAGTATTTT. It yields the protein CATSPGLPTDTQYF.

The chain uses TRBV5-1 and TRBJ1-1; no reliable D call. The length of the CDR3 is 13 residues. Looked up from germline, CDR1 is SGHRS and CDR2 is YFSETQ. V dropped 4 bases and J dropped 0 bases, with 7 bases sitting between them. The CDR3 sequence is CASSPEMNTEAFF. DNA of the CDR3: TGCGCCAGCAGCCCGGAGATGAACACTGAAGCTTTCTTT.

CDR3 nucleotides: TGTGCCAGCAGCGTAGAAGTGGGTTTCACTGAAGCTTTCTTT. As protein: CASSVEVGFTEAFF. This chain joins TRBV9 and TRBJ1-1; D is uncertain. Trimming stripped 0 bases from V and 4 bases from J, with 10 bases between. The CDR3 contains 14 residues. CDR1 and CDR2 from the germline V gene are SGDLS and YYNGEE.

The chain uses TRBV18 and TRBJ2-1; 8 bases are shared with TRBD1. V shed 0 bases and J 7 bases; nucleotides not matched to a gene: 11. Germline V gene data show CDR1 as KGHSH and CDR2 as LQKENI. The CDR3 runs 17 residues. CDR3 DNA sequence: TGTGCCAGCTCACCACCCACCGGGACAGGCGATCGTAATGAGCAGTTCTTC. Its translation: CASSPPTGTGDRNEQFF.

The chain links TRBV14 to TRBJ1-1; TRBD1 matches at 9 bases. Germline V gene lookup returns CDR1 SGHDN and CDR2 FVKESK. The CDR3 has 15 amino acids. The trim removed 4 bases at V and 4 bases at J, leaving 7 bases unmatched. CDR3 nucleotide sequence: TGTGCCAGCAGCCTCTCAGGGGACAGGGCCACTGAAGCTTTCTTT. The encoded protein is CASSLSGDRATEAFF.

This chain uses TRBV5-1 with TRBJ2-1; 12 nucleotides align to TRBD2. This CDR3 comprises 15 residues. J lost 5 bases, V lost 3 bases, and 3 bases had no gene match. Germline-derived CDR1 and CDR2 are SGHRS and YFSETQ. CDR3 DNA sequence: TGCGCCAGCAGCTCCCTAGCGGGAGGGAACAATGAGCAGTTCTTC. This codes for CASSSLAGGNNEQFF.

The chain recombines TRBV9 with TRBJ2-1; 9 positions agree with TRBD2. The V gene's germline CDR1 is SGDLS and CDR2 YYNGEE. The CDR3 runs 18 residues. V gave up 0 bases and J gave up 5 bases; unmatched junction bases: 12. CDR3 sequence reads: CASSVVPLAGVGDNEQFF. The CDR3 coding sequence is TGTGCCAGCAGCGTAGTCCCGTTAGCGGGGGTAGGGGACAATGAGCAGTTCTTC. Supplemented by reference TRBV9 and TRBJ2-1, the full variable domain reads DSGVTQTPKHLITATGQRVTLRCSPRSGDLSVYWYQQSLDQGLQFLIQYYNGEERAKGNILERFSAQQFPDLHSELNLSSLELGDSALYFCASSVVPLAGVGDNEQFFGPGTRLTVL.

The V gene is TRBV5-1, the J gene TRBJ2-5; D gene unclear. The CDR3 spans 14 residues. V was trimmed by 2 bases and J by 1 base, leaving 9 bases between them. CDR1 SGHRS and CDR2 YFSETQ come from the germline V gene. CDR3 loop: CASSFQNPQETQYF. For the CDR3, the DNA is TGCGCCAGCAGCTTCCAAAACCCCCAAGAGACCCAGTACTTC.

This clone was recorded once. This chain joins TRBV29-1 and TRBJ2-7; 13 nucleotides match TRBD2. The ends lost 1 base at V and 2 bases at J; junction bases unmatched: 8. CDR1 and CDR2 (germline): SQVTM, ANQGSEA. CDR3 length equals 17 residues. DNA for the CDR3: TGCAGCGTTGAAGGGACTAGCGGGAGATCTGTGACCTACGAGCAGTACTTC. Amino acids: CSVEGTSGRSVTYEQYF.